This entry describes one TCR beta chain. Its recognized antigen is unknown. Receptor amplification or capture employed the immunoSEQ multiplex PCR assay. A mixture of 60 forward primers for TCR Vbeta segments and 13 reverse primers for TCR Jbeta segments was used in the multiplex PCR. A multiplex PCR assay on genomic DNA amplified the CDR3 region of rearranged TCR beta genes. On the Illumina HiSeq System, the amplified TCR beta libraries were sequenced as 87-base-pair reads. Per the original workflow: A later analysis counted some 80 million unique TCR beta chains across the 550 to 700 repertoires, and 10 million to 12 million of these chains were shared by at least two donors. To remove PCR and sequencing errors, raw reads were error-corrected and collapsed into unique sequences using a nearest-neighbor algorithm that merged closely related sequences. Alignment of CDR3 sequences to IMGT reference sequences was used to assign V, D and J gene segments. For a sequence to be retained, a match of at least six nucleotides to both a V gene segment and a J gene segment was required. Rearrangements were called productive when the CDR3 lacked stop codons and stayed in frame with V and J; all others were non-productive. Following IMGT convention, CDR3 was defined as the stretch from the second conserved V-encoded cysteine to the conserved J-encoded phenylalanine. The earlier analysis of 587 of the donors excluded sequences that lacked an unambiguous match to a single V gene segment. An earlier analysis of several hundred of the donors called V segments functional above 56.7% productive rearrangements and segregating when the between-donor standard deviation exceeded 5%. A statistical classification framework was built for diagnosing cytomegalovirus status from the catalog of TCR beta chain sequences. In a later analysis, TCR nucleotide sequences were compared against IMGT/GENE-DB human TR gene sequences so that V and J genes could be assigned. Using the TCRdist pipeline, a later analysis assigned CDR3 sequences along with most-parsimonious VDJ recombination scenarios. In a later analysis, every TCR beta chain was defined by the combination of its CDR3 amino acid sequence and its V-gene family, and reads without a unique V-gene family were dropped. In a later analysis, 500 to 700 highly shared, low-generation-probability nucleotide sequences were removed to address suspected cross-contamination and a sequencing artifact. For each public chain, a later analysis derived a clonal expansion index from normalized ranks of inferred template counts within each repertoire. Generation probabilities in a later analysis came from a VDJ recombination model fitted to out-of-frame rearrangements, and those results were checked against IGoR. In a later analysis, hypergeometric tests were used to score TCR-TCR, TCR-HLA and TCR-CMV co-occurrence, with a repertoire-size bias correction applied to TCR pairs. False discovery rates were estimated in a later analysis by permuting HLA or CMV assignments 20 times. In a later analysis, co-occurring TCRs were grouped with DBSCAN, and TCRdist sequence similarity was added when clustering was performed within HLA-allele-positive subsets. Repertoires with fewer than 30,000 or more than 120,000 public chains, plus five repertoires with anomalous nucleotide sharing, were excluded from co-occurrence clustering. TCRdb mirrors the immuneACCESS table, restricted to in-frame sequences. Some clones are absent from its copies; in checked studies, under half trace to an unresolved V gene, and the reason for the others is unknown. V and J calls and clone size follow that table, whereas D and trimming were derived from the DNA. This sample's table lists some 130,000 clones. Of the sample, approximately 1.7% falls within the top ten clones.

The CDR3 runs 14 residues from the cysteine to the phenylalanine. Left in the record is the CDR3 DNA by itself, 42 bases read in frame from the first base. According to the germline V gene, CDR1 reads SGHDT and CDR2 reads YYEEEE. V and J lose 10 bases and 0 bases, and a span of 16 bases separates them. The cohort comprised some 680 healthy bone marrow donors. All cohort members were sampled while nominally healthy, although unrecorded immune exposures were likely present. The donor tested CMV seronegative, placing the donor among the roughly 400 seronegative members of the cohort. Each donor provided a peripheral blood sample, and peripheral blood mononuclear cells were used for TCR beta sequencing. The Qiagen DNeasy Blood Extraction Kit was used to extract genomic DNA from the blood cell samples. The data were taken from a study of cytomegalovirus exposure and HLA in healthy donors (TCRdb year 2017). In the study overall: An earlier analysis of 587 of the donors reported 276 Gb of sequence data and 100 million to 120 million unique TCR beta sequences obtained from around 170 million T cells. High-throughput TCR immunosequencing, statistical association of individual TCRs with disease status, and machine learning were combined to predict cytomegalovirus infection status. Class I and class II HLA loci were covered by the typing at four-digit resolution. An earlier analysis of some 600 of the donors applied high-throughput TCR beta sequencing to assess whether each TCR beta V gene segment acted as functional or pseudogenic. The study profiled the T cell repertoires of fewer than 850 subjects by immunosequencing and related them to cytomegalovirus serostatus. Alongside the repertoire data, information on donor age, sex, ethnicity and CMV serostatus was compiled. To study patterns of TCR occurrence, a later analysis re-analyzed previously published TCR beta repertoires from 550 to 800 donors and added high-resolution HLA genotyping. The study aimed to test whether cataloging public T cell receptors could reveal signatures of past pathogen exposure. Among the approximately 400 genotyped donors, roughly 80% belonged to the genetic ancestry cluster associated with self-reported Caucasian donors. In addition to the first cohort of approximately 670 subjects, a separate validation cohort of 120 different subjects was used. The later analysis used no new phenotypic data to find candidate immune exposures, relying instead on TCR beta sequences and their occurrence across donors. The number of typed donors differed by locus: roughly 629-640 for A, B, C, DRB1 and DQB1; 500 to 550 for DQA1; about 600 for DPA1; and approximately 450 for DPB1. An early release that covered fewer than 800 HLA-typed donors contained about 300 gigabases of sequencing data and around 85 million unique TCR sequences. Because of strong linkage in the cohort, roughly five DR-DQ haplotypes were treated as single units for association and clustering. In a later genetic analysis, genome-wide SNP genotypes for about three fifths of the roughly 670 donors were used, and that subset was treated as a discovery cohort. Every repertoire in the discovery cohort had been generated on one and the same sequencing platform. Across 398 genotyped donors of the cohort, an average of roughly 200,000 unique TCR beta nucleotide sequences per donor were sequenced, and 15% to 20% of those sequences were non-productive.

Overall results and qualifications from the work: In a later analysis, most CMV-associated TCR beta chains were found to appear HLA-restricted, with HLA associations seemingly driven largely by CMV exposure. Because HLA typing was unavailable for some donors at each locus, only the typed subset was used in association tests. Because counts were too low, about 18 rarely observed V segments, including chromosome 9 orphons, were excluded from the earlier analysis of around 640 of the donors. Roughly uniform sequencing depth across donors was assumed in presence/absence analyses, although this assumption may not hold. Some IMGT-functional V segments, including TRBV6-2 and TRBV6-3, could not be distinguished by the 87-base-pair reads and were therefore excluded. An earlier analysis of approximately 530 of the donors showed that most TCR beta V segments appeared in productive rearrangements either about 87% or about 30% of the time, which broadly matched IMGT annotations. In a later analysis, TCR association rates were found to vary across HLA loci, with the most associated TCRs seen for DRB1 alleles and the fewest for HLA-C alleles. The study listed approximately 160 TCR beta chains as associated with cytomegalovirus. In a later analysis, HLA-associated TCR beta chains were found to be more clonally expanded and to have lower generation probabilities than equally common non-associated chains. A further reported finding was that TCR beta sequences accurately predicted the HLA-A and HLA-B alleles for most subjects in the first cohort. A later analysis reported that several top co-occurrence clusters appeared linked to parvovirus B19, influenza, CMV and Epstein-Barr virus. The classifier was reported to diagnose cytomegalovirus status with high specificity and sensitivity in both the original cohort and the validation cohort. A later genetic analysis associated a missense DCLRE1C variant with V-gene and J-gene trimming of TCR beta chains, and an independent cohort replicated the association. The only immune exposure information available for the cohort was CMV serostatus. When HLA alleles, especially DR and DQ, strongly co-occurred, TCR associations were difficult to assign to individual alleles. According to the authors, the approach could potentially be generalized to other disease states and immunological phenotypes. This cohort had only TCR beta chains sequenced, and the lack of alpha or paired-chain data limited which features could be detected. In vitro tests confirmed that a few of the cytomegalovirus-associated TCR beta chains recognize cytomegalovirus antigens. A later genetic analysis reported fewer N-insertions in productive TCRs among donors in an Asian-associated ancestry cluster than the approximately 670-donor mean. A later analysis associated 16,951 TCR beta sequences with specific HLA alleles at a false discovery rate of 0.05. Most TCR sequences were observed very rarely across donors, whereas some public TCRs were present in many individuals. Correlated functional status among segregating V segments might reflect linkage disequilibrium, but an unknown experimental factor could not be ruled out. The sequencing pipeline was judged likely to have produced a cluster of highly shared sequence variants as a technical artifact.

The chain is made from TRBV5-6 and TRBJ1-1; TRBD1 might be the D gene, on 5 matching bases. The source is a man younger than 30 in good health and CMV-seronegative. The specimen sequenced was PBMCs. The encoded CDR3 is CAWGREGLNTEAFF. The base sequence is TGTGCCTGGGGGAGGGAAGGGTTGAACACTGAAGCTTTCTTT.